The 30 T cell receptor beta chains below were found in one sample sequenced in a study of cytomegalovirus exposure and HLA in healthy donors. The PCR ran on 60 Vbeta and 13 Jbeta primers. TCRdb's table, derived via immunoSEQ multiplex PCR, lists solely in-frame clones and lacks some. The specimen's table records some 70,000 clones. The sequencing input was PBMCs. These receptors came from a boy younger than 18 in good health and CMV-seronegative.

V and J are TRBV4-3 and TRBJ2-2; 9 positions match TRBD1. CDR1 and CDR2 (germline): LGHNA, YSLEER. J gave up 5 bases and V 1 base, and 2 bases lay outside the gene matches. This CDR3 has 15 amino acids. The CDR3 here is CASSQGTGETGELFF. In DNA, the CDR3 is TGCGCCAGCAGCCAAGGGACAGGGGAGACCGGGGAGCTGTTTTTT.

The V gene is TRBV7-9, the J gene TRBJ2-3; D uncertain. The ends were cut back, 2 bases at V and 0 bases at J, with 3 bases in the middle. This CDR3 region has 13 residues. Germline values: CDR1 SEHNR, CDR2 FQNEAQ (reference sequence). The CDR3: CASSLQSTDTQYF. The CDR3 DNA is TGTGCCAGCAGCTTACAGAGCACAGATACGCAGTATTTT.

The rearrangement joins TRBV7-8 to TRBJ1-2; 7 bases align to TRBD1. CDR1 and CDR2 from the germline V gene are SGHVS and FQNEAQ. V dropped 5 bases and J dropped 1; count of bases not matched to a gene: 7. The CDR3 spans 15 residues. The CDR3 loop is CASSPYRGLNYGYTF. The CDR3 nucleotides are TGTGCCAGCAGCCCATACAGGGGCCTTAACTATGGCTACACCTTC.

The rearrangement links TRBV5-6 to TRBJ2-7; 8 positions agree with TRBD1. The CDR3 has 14 amino acids. Germline V gene lookup returns CDR1 SGHDT and CDR2 YYEEEE. J was trimmed by 5 bases and V by 4 bases; bases with no gene match: 8. DNA for the CDR3: TGTGCCAGCAGCCCCAGGCAGGGGGCGAACGAGCAGTACTTC. This codes for CASSPRQGANEQYF.

V is TRBV5-1 and J is TRBJ1-5; 9 bases align to TRBD1. CDR1 is SGHRS and CDR2 is YFSETQ in the germline V gene. The ends lost 6 bases at V and 0 bases at J; junction bases unmatched: 13. This CDR3 has 18 residues. The chain's CDR3 is CASIVAGQGSYSNQPQHF. Written as DNA, the CDR3 is TGCGCCAGCATTGTGGCGGGACAGGGTTCTTATAGCAATCAGCCCCAGCATTTT. Full variable domain (missing parts from reference TRBV5-1 and TRBJ1-5): KAGVTQTPRYLIKTRGQQVTLSCSPISGHRSVSWYQQTPGQGLQFLFEYFSETQRNKGNFPGRFSGRQFSNSRSEMNVSTLELGDSALYLCASIVAGQGSYSNQPQHFGDGTRLSIL.

The V and J genes are TRBV4-1 and TRBJ1-5, with a possible D match to TRBD1 (5 bases). Between the trimmed V and J ends, which lost 0 bases and 3 bases, there was a span of 18 bases. The CDR3 sequence is 18 residues long. Germline V lookup: CDR1 MGHRA, CDR2 YSYEKL. The CDR3 coding sequence is TGCGCCAGCAGCCAAGATTTTTTGGGGACGGGAGTCAATCAGCCCCAGCATTTT. Amino acid sequence: CASSQDFLGTGVNQPQHF.

The chain is built from TRBV7-8 and TRBJ1-3; weak D call: TRBD1 (5 bases). The germline CDR1 and CDR2 sequences are SGHVS and FQNEAQ. Trimming removed 5 bases from V and 1 base from J, with 9 bases in between. CDR3 length: 14 amino acids. CDR3 sequence reads: CASSRQLSGNTIYF. For the CDR3, the DNA is TGTGCCAGCAGCAGACAGCTTTCTGGAAACACCATATATTTT.

The chain has TRBV19 and TRBJ1-1; TRBD1 agrees at 7 bases. CDR1 and CDR2 from the germline V gene are LNHDA and SQIVND (reference sequence). With V trimmed by 5 bases and J by 0 bases, 3 bases remained unmatched. The CDR3 is 14 residues long. CDR3 residues: CASSLGQLNTEAFF. CDR3 sequence (DNA): TGTGCCAGTAGTTTGGGACAGTTGAACACTGAAGCTTTCTTT.

The rearrangement links TRBV19 to TRBJ2-2, with D unclear. The CDR3 loop spans 13 amino acids. V was pared by 3 bases and J by 6 bases, with 8 bases between. Per the germline V gene, CDR1 is LNHDA and CDR2 is SQIVND (reference sequence). The CDR3 DNA sequence: TGTGCCAGTAGTATTTTAGCCCCCGGGGAGCTGTTTTTT. This codes for CASSILAPGELFF.

J is TRBJ2-2 and V is TRBV14; no clear D. Trimming shortened V by 4 bases and J by 6 bases, and 21 bases separated the two germline ends. The CDR3 is 17 residues long. Germline V gene sequence: CDR1 SGHDN, CDR2 FVKESK. The CDR3 DNA sequence: TGTGCCAGCAGCCCACACCGAGGCGGTTTGGTGGCCGGGGAGCTGTTTTTT. This codes for CASSPHRGGLVAGELFF.

This sequence joins TRBV5-6 and TRBJ2-4; 9 positions match TRBD1. This CDR3 region has 18 residues. CDR1 and CDR2 (germline): SGHDT, YYEEEE. With V trimmed by 3 bases and J by 1 base, 11 bases remained unmatched. The DNA for the CDR3 is TGTGCCAGCAGCTCCCTAATCTTTGACAGGGGGGCCAAAAACATTCAGTACTTC. Amino acids: CASSSLIFDRGAKNIQYF. The whole variable domain, remainder taken from reference TRBV5-6 and TRBJ2-4, is DAGVTQSPTHLIKTRGQQVTLRCSPKSGHDTVSWYQQALGQGPQFIFQYYEEEERQRGNFPDRFSGHQFPNYSSELNVNALLLGDSALYLCASSSLIFDRGAKNIQYFGAGTRLSVL.

The genes are TRBV27 and TRBJ2-7, with D possibly being TRBD1 (6 bases). Germline CDR1 and CDR2: MNHEY and SMNVEV (reference sequence). CDR3 length: 13 residues. V dropped 5 bases and J dropped 3 bases, with 11 bases sitting between them. The CDR3 region has the DNA TGTGCCAGCAGTCCTAGAGGGGGCTACGAGCAGTACTTC. Encoded protein: CASSPRGGYEQYF.

The V gene is TRBV9, the J gene TRBJ2-5, with TRBD2 as a possible D gene (6 bases). The CDR3 totals 14 residues. V lost 0 bases to trimming and J lost 7 bases, with 13 bases between them. CDR1 and CDR2 (germline): SGDLS, YYNGEE. The CDR3 coding sequence is TGTGCCAGCAGCGTAGGTTGGGAGGAGGGGACCCAGTACTTC. It is translated as CASSVGWEEGTQYF.

The chain joins TRBV4-3 to TRBJ1-2; a weak D match, TRBD1 (5 bases). V lost 0 bases, J lost 4 bases, and 15 bases lay in between. The CDR3 loop spans 16 amino acids. Germline CDR1 reads LGHNA; CDR2 reads YSLEER. The CDR3 coding sequence is TGCGCCAGCAGCCAAGATGACAGAGAGAGATCCTATGGCTACACCTTC. Protein sequence: CASSQDDRERSYGYTF.

This chain joins TRBV7-8 and TRBJ1-2; D is ambiguous. The CDR3 sequence is 11 residues long. V lost 7 bases and J lost 6, with 9 bases in between. Germline V gives CDR1 SGHVS, CDR2 FQNEAQ. The CDR3 coding sequence is TGTGCCAGCACGGCAGGTAATGGCTACACCTTC. It yields the protein CASTAGNGYTF.

The V gene is TRBV4-2, the J gene TRBJ1-6; D remains ambiguous. Germline values: CDR1 LGHNA, CDR2 YNFKEQ. With 4 bases removed from V and 7 bases from J, the gap between germline ends came to 14 bases. This CDR3 comprises 15 residues. In DNA form, the CDR3 reads TGTGCCAGCAGCCCGATCCGAGACAACAATTCACCCCTCCACTTT. This sequence encodes CASSPIRDNNSPLHF.

The J gene is TRBJ2-5, the V gene TRBV9; D gene ambiguous. CDR1 is SGDLS, CDR2 YYNGEE, per germline. V was cut by 5 bases and J by 2 bases, with 10 bases left in between. This CDR3 contains 13 residues. In nucleotides, the CDR3 is TGTGCCAGCAGGTGCGGAGAACAAGAGACCCAGTACTTC. Its translation: CASRCGEQETQYF.

This rearrangement joins TRBV2 to TRBJ1-2, with D possibly being TRBD1 (5 bases). This CDR3 spans 13 amino acids. Germline V gene sequence: CDR1 SNHLY, CDR2 FYNNEI. The V end was cut by 10 bases, the J end by 7 bases, with 19 bases between. CDR3 bases: TGTGCCACCTGGGGGGGAGGTAGGGTTGGCTACACCTTC. Translated, it gives CATWGGGRVGYTF.

The V call is TRBV9, the J call TRBJ2-1; 9 nucleotides line up with TRBD2. The germline CDR1 and CDR2 sequences are SGDLS and YYNGEE. With V trimmed by 4 bases and J by 3 bases, 8 bases remained unmatched. The CDR3 contains 16 residues. In DNA form, the CDR3 reads TGTGCCAGCAGCCTGCGACTAGCGGACGACTACAATGAGCAGTTCTTC. Translating gives CASSLRLADDYNEQFF.

The chain couples TRBV7-2 to TRBJ2-4, with 11 bases fitting TRBD2. The germline gives CDR1 SGHTA, CDR2 FQGNSA. Trimming at V came to 5 bases and at J to 9 bases, leaving 9 bases not matched to a gene. The CDR3 length is 15 residues. This CDR3 reads CASSPTSGGRGIQYF. The CDR3 region has the DNA TGTGCCAGCAGCCCAACTAGCGGGGGCCGGGGCATTCAGTACTTC.

The chain carries TRBV29-1 and TRBJ2-1; 7 bases are shared with TRBD1. Germline V lookup: CDR1 SQVTM, CDR2 ANQGSEA. Trimming removed 8 bases from V and 4 bases from J; junction bases left unmatched: 8. The CDR3 is made up of 13 amino acids. CDR3 protein: CSTGSGGYNEQFF. The CDR3, as DNA: TGCAGCACCGGGTCAGGGGGTTACAATGAGCAGTTCTTC.

V and J are TRBV6-1 and TRBJ2-5; tentative D call: TRBD1 (6 bases). The DNA end favors TRBJ2-7, so the J call may be wrong. The CDR3 is made up of 14 amino acids. CDR1 is MNHNS, CDR2 SASEGT, per germline. CDR3 in DNA: TGTGCCGTCGCCAGGGGAAGTGAGTCCTACGAGCAGTACTTC. As protein: CAVARGSESYEQYF.

V usage is TRBV9 and J usage is TRBJ1-1; TRBD1 aligns across 7 bases. The CDR3 runs to 15 residues. The germline CDR1 and CDR2 sequences are SGDLS and YYNGEE. V was pared by 3 bases and J by 2 bases, with 7 bases of the junction left unmatched. In DNA, the CDR3 is TGTGCCAGCAGCGCCCACAGGGGAGGAAACACTGAAGCTTTCTTT. Translation: CASSAHRGGNTEAFF. The whole variable domain, filled in from reference TRBV9 and TRBJ1-1, reads DSGVTQTPKHLITATGQRVTLRCSPRSGDLSVYWYQQSLDQGLQFLIQYYNGEERAKGNILERFSAQQFPDLHSELNLSSLELGDSALYFCASSAHRGGNTEAFFGQGTRLTVV.

J is TRBJ1-1 and V is TRBV14, with TRBD1 matching 7 bases. CDR1 is SGHDN, CDR2 FVKESK, per germline. The CDR3 is 15 amino acids. Trimming at V came to 0 bases and at J to 5 bases, leaving 6 bases not matched to a gene. The CDR3 spells CASSQEEAGGTEAFF. The DNA of the CDR3 is TGTGCCAGCAGCCAAGAAGAGGCAGGGGGAACTGAAGCTTTCTTT.

The J gene is TRBJ1-1, the V gene TRBV6-5; 9 nucleotides match TRBD1. The J segment lost 4 bases and the V segment lost 2 bases, leaving 5 bases of the junction unmatched. The germline CDR1 and CDR2 sequences are MNHEY and SVGAGI. This CDR3 has 15 amino acids. Here the CDR3 reads CASSYGGQGSTEAFF. The CDR3 region has the DNA TGTGCCAGCAGTTACGGGGGACAGGGCAGCACTGAAGCTTTCTTT.

This chain uses TRBV18 with TRBJ1-2; tentatively, D is TRBD1 (5 bases). CDR1 is KGHSH and CDR2 is LQKENI in the germline V gene. The CDR3 loop spans 14 amino acids. Between the trimmed V and J ends, which lost 5 bases and 6 bases, there was a span of 16 bases. CDR3 loop: CASSDGTAGDGYTF. The CDR3 DNA reads TGTGCCAGCTCAGATGGGACGGCGGGGGATGGCTACACCTTC. Looking up the rest from reference TRBV18 and TRBJ1-2 gives the full variable domain: NAGVMQNPRHLVRRRGQEARLRCSPMKGHSHVYWYRQLPEEGLKFMVYLQKENIIDESGMPKERFSAEFPKEGPSILRIQQVVRGDSAAYFCASSDGTAGDGYTFGSGTRLTVV.

The chain couples TRBV13 to TRBJ2-7; D might be TRBD2 (5 bases). Per the germline V gene, CDR1 is PRHDT and CDR2 is FYEKMQ (reference sequence). This CDR3 is 15 amino acids long. Deletions cut 5 bases from V and 4 bases from J, with 18 bases between. The CDR3 here is CASSPSSGNRYEQYF. The DNA of the CDR3 is TGTGCCAGCAGCCCCTCATCCGGGAACCGTTACGAGCAGTACTTC.

This chain connects TRBV2 to TRBJ2-2; 10 nucleotides line up with TRBD1. The germline gives CDR1 SNHLY, CDR2 FYNNEI. J gave up 1 base and V 7 bases, and 6 bases lay outside the gene matches. This CDR3 has 16 residues. The chain's CDR3 is CASIRGQGMNTGELFF. CDR3 DNA sequence: TGTGCCAGCATACGGGGACAGGGGATGAACACCGGGGAGCTGTTTTTT. Based on the CDR3 plus reference TRBV2 and TRBJ2-2, the full variable domain is EPEVTQTPSHQVTQMGQEVILRCVPISNHLYFYWYRQILGQKVEFLVSFYNNEISEKSEIFDDQFSVERPDGSNFTLKIRSTKLEDSAMYFCASIRGQGMNTGELFFGEGSRLTVL.

This chain joins TRBV2 and TRBJ2-1; maybe TRBD2 (5 bases). The V gene lost 6 bases and the J gene lost 5 bases, with 20 bases spanning the gap. CDR1 and CDR2 from the germline V gene are SNHLY and FYNNEI. This CDR3 spans 16 amino acids. The CDR3 protein is CASSSTRGGKDNEQFF. In DNA, the CDR3 is TGTGCCAGCAGCTCCACTAGAGGCGGAAAGGACAATGAGCAGTTCTTC.

The rearrangement links TRBV5-1 to TRBJ1-1; D gene uncertain. V lost 10 bases and J 0 bases, leaving 10 bases between the germline ends. This CDR3 region has 12 residues. Germline lookup yields CDR1 SGHRS and CDR2 YFSETQ. CDR3 in amino acids: CAAQRMNTEAFF. DNA of the CDR3: TGCGCCGCTCAGAGGATGAACACTGAAGCTTTCTTT.